The 6 T cell receptor beta chains below come from one sample, sequenced in a study of blood T cell repertoires in COVID-19. The table came from immunoSEQ multiplex PCR; TCRdb's copy has only in-frame clones and leaves some out. The data contain 110,000 to 150,000 clones, roughly 82% of them singletons. Specimen: peripheral blood. The receptors originated from a man aged 60 to 75 with active or convalescent COVID-19.

This CDR3 reads CASRKDPGDNQPQHF. DNA for the CDR3: TGCGCCAGCAGGAAGGACCCAGGGGACAATCAGCCCCAGCATTTT. V usage is TRBV10-2 and J usage is TRBJ1-5; perhaps TRBD1 as D (6 bases). The V end lost 6 bases, the J end lost 3 bases, and 15 bases lay between the germline ends. Germline values: CDR1 WSHSY, CDR2 SAAADI. The CDR3 runs to 15 residues.

The V and J genes are TRBV15 and TRBJ2-1, with a possible D match to TRBD2 (5 bases). V lost 4 bases and J 0 bases, leaving 10 bases between the germline ends. Germline V gene data show CDR1 as LNHNV and CDR2 as YYDKDF (reference sequence). The CDR3 runs 15 residues. The CDR3 sequence is CATSTNRGSYNEQFF. The CDR3 DNA reads TGTGCCACCAGCACAAACCGGGGCTCCTACAATGAGCAGTTCTTC.

CDR3 amino acids: CASSQDGSRGISEAFF. The CDR3 DNA reads as TGCGCCAGCAGCCAAGATGGGAGTCGGGGGATTAGTGAAGCTTTCTTT. V usage is TRBV4-3 and J usage is TRBJ1-1, with D possibly being TRBD1 (5 bases). Germline V gives CDR1 LGHNA, CDR2 YSLEER. The CDR3 spans 16 residues. Trimming stripped 0 bases from V and 7 bases from J, with 18 bases between.

The CDR3 bases are TGTGCCAGCTCTCCCCCCGCCTCCCGGGATGGGGAGCTGTTTTTT. This codes for CASSPPASRDGELFF. The chain uses TRBV9 and TRBJ2-2; D might be TRBD2 (5 bases). In germline, CDR1 is SGDLS, CDR2 YYNGEE. V was cut by 7 bases and J by 8 bases, with 21 bases left in between. The CDR3 is made up of 15 amino acids.

The chain has TRBV7-9 and TRBJ1-5, with a weak D call TRBD1 (6 bases). Looked up from germline, CDR1 is SEHNR and CDR2 is FQNEAQ (reference sequence). V lost 8 bases to trimming and J lost 1 base, with 12 bases between them. This CDR3 has 14 residues. In DNA form, the CDR3 reads TGTGCCAGCGGACTCGGACAGAGCAATCAGCCCCAGCATTTT. The encoded protein is CASGLGQSNQPQHF.

Comment on this clone: An end of the junction does not agree with germline; a read error may underlie this. CDR3 residues: CASNLGGRSEAFF. The CDR3 nucleotides are TGTGCCAGCAACTTAGGGGGGCGGTCTGAAGCTTTCTTT. The gene calls are TRBV11-3 and TRBJ1-1, with a possible D match to TRBD1 (6 bases). The CDR3 is 13 amino acids. Germline CDR1 and CDR2: SGHNT and YENEEA.